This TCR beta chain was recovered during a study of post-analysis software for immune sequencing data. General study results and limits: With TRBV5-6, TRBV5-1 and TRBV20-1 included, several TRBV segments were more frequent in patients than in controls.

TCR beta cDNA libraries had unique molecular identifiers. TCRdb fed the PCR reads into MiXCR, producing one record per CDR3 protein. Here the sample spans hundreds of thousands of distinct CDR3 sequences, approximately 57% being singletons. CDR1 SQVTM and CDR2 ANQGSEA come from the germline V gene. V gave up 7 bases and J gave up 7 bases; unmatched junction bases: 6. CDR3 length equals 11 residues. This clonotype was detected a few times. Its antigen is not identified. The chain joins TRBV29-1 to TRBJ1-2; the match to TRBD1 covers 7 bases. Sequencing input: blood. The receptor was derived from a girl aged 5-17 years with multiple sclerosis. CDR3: CSDRQGSGYTF. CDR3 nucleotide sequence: TGCAGCGACCGACAGGGTAGTGGCTACACCTTC.